The rows below give T cell receptor beta chains drawn from one sample of a study of shared clonotypes between healthy human individuals. Libraries were prepared by immunoSEQ multiplex PCR; TCRdb keeps only in-frame clonotypes and omits some of them. The repertoire consists of under 2.5 million clones, with less than 95% occurring once and the leading ten covering roughly 0.34%. The sample consisted of naive CD4+ T cells from PBMCs. The receptors were gathered from a man aged 18 to 29 in good health. Some clones in this sample may be carry-over from other donors' samples. The CDR3 runs from the conserved cysteine through the conserved F or W. The D gene is left open where the match is weak. Clone size appears in some rows only: once, few, many, or a class for an expanded clone.

V: TRBV5-1
length: 15
J: TRBJ2-2
D: TRBD2
size: NA
CDR3: CASTPLAGLIGELFF
DNA: TGCGCCAGCACCCCACTAGCGGGATTGATCGGGGAGCTGTTTTTT

V: TRBV6-5
length: 14
J: TRBJ2-2
D: TRBD1
size: NA
CDR3: CASSGTGLAGELFF
DNA: TGTGCCAGCAGTGGGACAGGGTTGGCCGGGGAGCTGTTTTTT

V: TRBV10-3
length: 13
J: TRBJ2-1
D: NA
size: NA
CDR3: CAISYNSYNEQFF
DNA: TGTGCCATCTCGTATAACTCCTACAATGAGCAGTTCTTC

V: TRBV28
length: 14
J: TRBJ2-1
D: TRBD2
size: NA
CDR3: CASSALVWGGEQFF
DNA: TGTGCCAGCAGTGCCTTGGTCTGGGGGGGTGAGCAGTTCTTC

V: TRBV6-1
length: 14
J: TRBJ1-4
D: TRBD1
size: NA
CDR3: CASRTGGDNEKLFF
DNA: TGTGCCAGCAGGACAGGGGGGGATAATGAAAAACTGTTTTTT

V: TRBV5-4
length: 14
J: TRBJ1-2
D: NA
size: NA
CDR3: CASSLAPTNYGYTF
DNA: TGTGCCAGCAGCTTGGCCCCAACAAACTATGGCTACACCTTC

V: TRBV27
length: 16
J: TRBJ1-4
D: TRBD1
size: NA
CDR3: CASSLLSGGIYEKLFF
DNA: TGTGCCAGCAGTTTATTATCAGGGGGGATTTATGAAAAACTGTTTTTT

V: TRBV6-6
length: 16
J: TRBJ2-7
D: TRBD2
size: NA
CDR3: CASSPSFLAGSYEQYF
DNA: TGTGCCAGCAGCCCTTCCTTCCTAGCGGGGTCCTACGAGCAGTACTTC

V: TRBV6-6
length: 13
J: TRBJ2-5
D: TRBD1
size: NA
CDR3: CASSDRGRETQYF
DNA: TGTGCCAGCAGTGACAGGGGGAGGGAGACCCAGTACTTC

V: TRBV29-1
length: 13
J: TRBJ2-1
D: NA
size: NA
CDR3: CSVQKAIRNEQFF
DNA: TGCAGCGTTCAGAAAGCGATCCGCAATGAGCAGTTCTTC

V: TRBV10-3
length: 13
J: TRBJ2-7
D: NA
size: NA
CDR3: CAIRPTGTYEQYF
DNA: TGTGCCATCAGACCGACGGGTACCTACGAGCAGTACTTC

V: TRBV19
length: 14
J: TRBJ1-1
D: NA
size: NA
CDR3: CASRTGRTNTEAFF
DNA: TGTGCCAGTAGAACGGGACGTACGAACACTGAAGCTTTCTTT

V: TRBV7-2
length: 17
J: TRBJ1-4
D: NA
size: NA
CDR3: CASSLVGAGASNEKLFF
DNA: TGTGCCAGCAGCTTAGTAGGGGCAGGGGCGTCTAATGAAAAACTGTTTTTT

V: TRBV5-4
length: 14
J: TRBJ1-1
D: NA
size: NA
CDR3: CASSPRGGGTEAFF
DNA: TGTGCCAGCAGCCCACGAGGGGGGGGGACTGAAGCTTTCTTT

V: TRBV14
length: 13
J: TRBJ2-5
D: NA
size: once
CDR3: CASSPPSRGTQYF
DNA: TGTGCCAGCAGTCCTCCTAGCCGGGGGACCCAGTACTTC

V: TRBV7-9
length: 14
J: TRBJ2-3
D: NA
size: NA
CDR3: CASSRGPSTDTQYF
DNA: TGTGCCAGCAGCAGGGGACCAAGCACAGATACGCAGTATTTT

V: TRBV6-1
length: 14
J: TRBJ1-2
D: NA
size: NA
CDR3: CASSETFTNYGYTF
DNA: TGTGCCAGCAGTGAAACGTTCACTAACTATGGCTACACCTTC

V: TRBV5-1
length: 13
J: TRBJ2-7
D: NA
size: NA
CDR3: CASAGNSPYEQYF
DNA: TGCGCCAGCGCGGGCAATTCTCCCTACGAGCAGTACTTC

V: TRBV18
length: 15
J: TRBJ2-3
D: NA
size: NA
CDR3: CASSPGLSSTDTQYF
DNA: TGTGCCAGCTCACCAGGACTAAGTAGCACAGATACGCAGTATTTT

V: TRBV7-9
length: 14
J: TRBJ1-4
D: TRBD1
size: NA
CDR3: CASSLQGGNEKLFF
DNA: TGTGCCAGCAGCTTACAGGGGGGCAATGAAAAACTGTTTTTT

V: TRBV29-1
length: 16
J: TRBJ2-5
D: TRBD2
size: NA
CDR3: CSVEGLAGRVQETQYF
DNA: TGCAGCGTCGAGGGACTAGCGGGGCGCGTTCAAGAGACCCAGTACTTC

V: TRBV18
length: 16
J: TRBJ2-1
D: NA
size: NA
CDR3: CASSGSGPYLGNEQFF
DNA: TGTGCCAGCTCAGGATCCGGACCTTACCTCGGCAATGAGCAGTTCTTC

V: TRBV5-1
length: 13
J: TRBJ1-1
D: NA
size: NA
CDR3: CASSGQGDTEAFF
DNA: TGCGCCAGCAGCGGGCAGGGAGACACTGAAGCTTTCTTT

V: TRBV21-1
length: 17
J: TRBJ2-1
D: NA
size: NA
CDR3: CASSKDCSGGYDNEQFF
DNA: TGTGCCAGCAGCAAAGATTGTTCAGGGGGTTATGACAATGAGCAGTTCTTC

V: TRBV18
length: 16
J: TRBJ1-3
D: NA
size: NA
CDR3: CASSPQAGPSGNTIYF
DNA: TGTGCCAGCTCACCACAGGCAGGCCCCTCTGGAAACACCATATATTTT

V: TRBV7-9
length: 17
J: TRBJ2-3
D: TRBD2
size: NA
CDR3: CASRMGLGGRAQDTQYF
DNA: TGTGCCAGCAGGATGGGGCTTGGCGGGAGGGCCCAAGATACGCAGTATTTT

V: TRBV11-2
length: 14
J: TRBJ2-2
D: NA
size: few
CDR3: CASSLGRPTGELFF
DNA: TGTGCCAGCAGCTTAGGCCGGCCCACCGGGGAGCTGTTTTTT